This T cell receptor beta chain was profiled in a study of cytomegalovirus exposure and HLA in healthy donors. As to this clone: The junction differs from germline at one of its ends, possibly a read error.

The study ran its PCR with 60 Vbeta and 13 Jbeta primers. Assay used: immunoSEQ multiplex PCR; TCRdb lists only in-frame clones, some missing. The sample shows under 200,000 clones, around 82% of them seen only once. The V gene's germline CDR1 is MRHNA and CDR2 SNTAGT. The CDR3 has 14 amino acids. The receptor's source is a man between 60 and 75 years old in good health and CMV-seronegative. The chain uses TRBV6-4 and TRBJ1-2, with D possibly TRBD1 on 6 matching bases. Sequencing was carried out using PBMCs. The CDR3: CASTEGGANYGYPF. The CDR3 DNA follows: TGTGCCAGCACCGAAGGGGGTGCCAACTATGGCTACCCCTTC.